This passage covers 26 T cell receptor beta chains from one sample sequenced in a study of graft-versus-host responses after intestinal transplantation. Sequenced by immunoSEQ multiplex PCR; TCRdb stores in-frame clones only, minus some. The sample includes about 54,000 clones, about 90% of them seen just once. Sequences were derived from PBMCs, sampled roughly 680 days after intestinal transplant. Receptors originate from a human patient who received an intestinal transplant, so some T cells may come from the graft donor.

V gene TRBV10-3 combines with J gene TRBJ2-1; D call uncertain. Trimming removed 6 bases at V and 0 bases at J, with 9 bases between. CDR1 and CDR2 (germline): ENHRY, SYGVKD. This CDR3 contains 14 residues. CDR3 amino acids: CAIRDGSSYNEQFF. In DNA, the CDR3 is TGTGCCATCAGGGACGGCAGCTCCTACAATGAGCAGTTCTTC.

The V call is TRBV28, the J call TRBJ1-5; D not resolved. Germline values: CDR1 MDHEN, CDR2 SYDVKM. CDR3 length: 13 residues. V was shortened by 1 base and J by 1 base, with 2 bases between the two germline ends. DNA for the CDR3: TGTGCCAGCAGTTTATTCAGCAATCAGCCCCAGCATTTT. Amino acid sequence: CASSLFSNQPQHF.

The genes are TRBV13 and TRBJ1-6, with TRBD1 matching 7 bases. Losses at the gene ends were 4 bases for V and 2 bases for J; bases not matched to a gene: 11. Germline V CDR1 and CDR2: PRHDT, FYEKMQ (reference sequence). CDR3 length: 18 amino acids. The CDR3 sequence: CASSSRQGGSPYNSPLHF. CDR3 nucleotides: TGTGCCAGCAGCTCTCGACAGGGTGGGTCCCCCTATAATTCACCCCTCCACTTT.

The J gene is TRBJ1-5, the V gene TRBV18, with D perhaps TRBD1 (6 bases). Per germline, CDR1 KGHSH and CDR2 LQKENI. V shed 6 bases and J shed 9 bases, with 18 bases lying between them. The CDR3 consists of 14 residues. CDR3 nucleotides: TGTGCCAGCTCCCCTGGACAGACCTCACCGCCCCAGCATTTT. Its protein product is CASSPGQTSPPQHF.

This clone was observed once. J is TRBJ1-1 and V is TRBV4-1, with no clear D. The CDR3 sequence is 14 residues long. Germline lookup yields CDR1 MGHRA and CDR2 YSYEKL. V lost 1 base and J lost 10, with 16 bases in between. CDR3 DNA sequence: TGCGCCAGCAGCCAAGGGTCGGGAGTTTTAAGAGCTTTCTTT. Protein product: CASSQGSGVLRAFF.

The gene calls are TRBV30 and TRBJ1-2; perhaps TRBD1 as D (5 bases). The CDR3 totals 12 residues. Germline CDR1 GTSNPN, CDR2 SVGIG (reference sequence). V shed 2 bases and J shed 6 bases, with 10 bases lying between them. CDR3 loop: CAWSSGGNGYTF. CDR3 DNA sequence: TGTGCCTGGAGTTCGGGGGGTAATGGCTACACCTTC.

The rearrangement joins TRBV6-1 to TRBJ2-2; D unresolved. This CDR3 is built from 13 residues. V was cut by 2 bases and J by 7 bases, with 8 bases left in between. Germline assignment: CDR1 MNHNS and CDR2 SASEGT. The CDR3 nucleotides read TGTGCCAGCAGTGAAAGGGATAGCGGGGAGCTGTTTTTT. It specifies CASSERDSGELFF.

J is TRBJ2-3 and V is TRBV2; D unclear. Between the trimmed V and J ends, which lost 1 base and 0 bases, there was a span of 5 bases. Germline values: CDR1 SNHLY, CDR2 FYNNEI. The CDR3 runs to 14 residues. The DNA for the CDR3 is TGTGCCAGCAGTGAAGGACTCAGCACAGATACGCAGTATTTT. Translation gives CASSEGLSTDTQYF.

This chain uses TRBV29-1 with TRBJ2-5; D is uncertain. The J call may be wrong; the DNA end is better matched by TRBJ2-7. This CDR3 has 13 residues. Looked up from germline, CDR1 is SQVTM and CDR2 is ANQGSEA. The CDR3 sequence is CSVSTQRAYEQYF. The CDR3 bases are TGCAGCGTTAGTACACAAAGAGCCTACGAGCAGTACTTC.

This chain links TRBV14 with TRBJ1-2; D ambiguous. V lost 2 bases and J 8 bases, leaving 12 bases between the germline ends. Germline assignment: CDR1 SGHDN and CDR2 FVKESK. The CDR3 runs to 13 residues. CDR3 sequence: CASSQMLGEGYTF. DNA for the CDR3: TGTGCCAGCAGCCAAATGCTGGGCGAGGGCTACACCTTC.

The chain recombines TRBV5-6 with TRBJ2-5, with a weak D call TRBD1 (6 bases). CDR1 and CDR2 from the germline V gene are SGHDT and YYEEEE. There are 16 residues in the CDR3. With 4 bases removed from V and 9 bases from J, the gap between germline ends came to 25 bases. The CDR3 spells CASSPSDSRILLAQYF. The DNA of the CDR3 is TGTGCCAGCAGCCCCTCGGACAGCAGAATTCTTCTAGCCCAGTACTTC.

This chain links TRBV7-2 with TRBJ2-7, with 10 bases lining up with TRBD2. The CDR3 runs to 17 residues. The V and J ends lost 2 bases and 2 bases, in that order; junction bases with no gene match: 9. CDR1 and CDR2 (germline): SGHTA, FQGNSA. The CDR3 spells CASSLHGLAGAPYEQYF. CDR3 bases: TGTGCCAGCAGCTTACATGGGCTAGCGGGGGCCCCCTACGAGCAGTACTTC.

This chain links TRBV5-1 with TRBJ1-2, with 7 nucleotides matching TRBD1. Germline V gene data show CDR1 as SGHRS and CDR2 as YFSETQ. The CDR3 extends over 16 amino acids. After removal of 0 bases from V and 2 bases from J, the junction contained 7 bases not matched to a gene. As DNA, the CDR3 is TGCGCCAGCAGCTTGGATCCGGGACAGATAAACTATGGCTACACCTTC. The encoded protein is CASSLDPGQINYGYTF.

This sequence joins TRBV5-1 and TRBJ2-7, with D possibly called TRBD1 or TRBD2 (5 bases each). CDR1 and CDR2 (germline): SGHRS, YFSETQ. The CDR3 is made up of 15 amino acids. Trimming cost V 2 bases and J 2 bases, with 14 bases left between them. The CDR3 here is CASSLEPGTAYEQYF. The CDR3 DNA sequence: TGCGCCAGCAGCTTAGAGCCCGGGACCGCCTACGAGCAGTACTTC.

The count of this clone is one. The gene calls are TRBV10-3 and TRBJ1-5, with D possibly matching TRBD1 (5 bases). Germline V gene lookup returns CDR1 ENHRY and CDR2 SYGVKD. There are 15 residues in the CDR3. Trimming removed 4 bases from V and 1 base from J, with 11 bases in between. CDR3 bases: TGTGCCATCAGTGTCGTCCAGGGAAGCAATCAGCCCCAGCATTTT. It translates to CAISVVQGSNQPQHF.

J is TRBJ2-7 and V is TRBV5-6; D is perhaps TRBD2 (5 bases). V was cut by 3 bases and J by 0 bases, with 13 bases left in between. Germline CDR1 reads SGHDT; CDR2 reads YYEEEE. The CDR3 consists of 15 residues. As DNA, the CDR3 is TGTGCCAGCAGCTCCCCCGTCGGGAACTCCTACGAGCAGTACTTC. Its protein is CASSSPVGNSYEQYF. Together with reference TRBV5-6 and TRBJ2-7, the CDR3 gives the full variable domain: DAGVTQSPTHLIKTRGQQVTLRCSPKSGHDTVSWYQQALGQGPQFIFQYYEEEERQRGNFPDRFSGHQFPNYSSELNVNALLLGDSALYLCASSSPVGNSYEQYFGPGTRLTVT.

The chain combines TRBV19 with TRBJ1-2; D might be TRBD1 (6 bases). V dropped 2 bases and J dropped 7 bases, with 17 bases sitting between them. The CDR3 has 15 residues. The germline V gene has CDR1 LNHDA and CDR2 SQIVND (reference sequence). The CDR3 here is CASSINRESLGGYTF. The DNA for the CDR3 is TGTGCCAGTAGTATAAACAGGGAAAGTTTGGGTGGCTACACCTTC.

The V and J genes are TRBV19 and TRBJ1-1; D is unresolved. Trimming cost V 1 base and J 3 bases, with 3 bases left between them. The CDR3 has 12 amino acids. Germline V gene data show CDR1 as LNHDA and CDR2 as SQIVND (reference sequence). CDR3: CASSIGYTEAFF. In DNA, the CDR3 is TGTGCCAGTAGTATAGGGTACACTGAAGCTTTCTTT.

This sequence joins TRBV2 and TRBJ1-1; D is uncertain. This CDR3 has 14 residues. V was clipped by 7 bases and J by 4 bases, with 16 bases between them. Per germline, CDR1 SNHLY and CDR2 FYNNEI. The CDR3 DNA is TGTGCCAGCAATCGCCAGGATCAGACCACTGAAGCTTTCTTT. Protein: CASNRQDQTTEAFF.

The genes are TRBV7-2 and TRBJ2-7; D not certain. Germline CDR1 SGHTA, CDR2 FQGNSA. The CDR3 has 15 residues. V lost 1 base, J lost 2 bases, and 12 bases lay in between. CDR3 in amino acids: CASSLGVVGAYEQYF. CDR3 bases: TGTGCCAGCAGCTTAGGGGTGGTCGGAGCCTACGAGCAGTACTTC.

The gene calls are TRBV7-3 and TRBJ2-3; 9 bases agree with TRBD1. CDR3 length: 17 amino acids. Per the germline V gene, CDR1 is SGHTA and CDR2 is FQGTGA. V lost 5 bases and J lost 3; bases outside the gene matches: 12. In DNA, the CDR3 is TGTGCCAGCAGCCAAGGGACAGGGTCTGGGGGTACAGATACGCAGTATTTT. Protein product: CASSQGTGSGGTDTQYF.

The rearrangement uses TRBV10-1 and TRBJ1-4; 8 bases match TRBD1. Germline CDR1 WNHNN, CDR2 SYGVQD (reference sequence). Trimming at V came to 4 bases and at J to 7 bases, leaving 8 bases not matched to a gene. The CDR3 loop spans 15 amino acids. The CDR3, as DNA: TGCGCCAGCAGTGCCGGACAGGGAGGCGGTGAAAAACTGTTTTTT. Protein: CASSAGQGGGEKLFF.

This clone appeared a single time. The gene calls are TRBV11-3 and TRBJ1-2; no firm D call. The CDR3 runs 14 residues. The germline V gene has CDR1 SGHNT and CDR2 YENEEA. V lost 2 bases and J lost 0, with 7 bases in between. This chain's CDR3 is CASSLIRTNYGYTF. The CDR3 DNA is TGTGCCAGCAGCTTAATCAGGACTAACTATGGCTACACCTTC.

CDR3 nucleotide sequence: TGTGCCAGCAGCTTAGCGACCTCGATGACAGACACCCACTATGGCTACACCTTC. Translated: CASSLATSMTDTHYGYTF. The chain has TRBV7-2 and TRBJ1-2; TRBD1 is a possible D gene (5 bases). V shed 0 bases and J shed 3 bases, with 20 bases lying between them. This CDR3 comprises 18 residues. Germline CDR1 reads SGHTA; CDR2 reads FQGNSA.

In its sample, this clone was seen once. J is TRBJ1-5 and V is TRBV18; 8 bases are shared with TRBD1. V shed 3 bases and J 8 bases; nucleotides not matched to a gene: 3. Germline V gives CDR1 KGHSH, CDR2 LQKENI. The CDR3 runs 13 residues. This chain's CDR3 is CASSPDRDEPQHF. The CDR3 DNA follows: TGTGCCAGCTCACCGGACAGGGATGAGCCCCAGCATTTT.

This rearrangement joins TRBV11-3 to TRBJ2-5, with TRBD2 identical over 8 bases. From germline, CDR1 is SGHNT and CDR2 YENEEA. The CDR3 extends over 15 amino acids. The ends lost 1 base at V and 5 bases at J; junction bases unmatched: 6. The CDR3 is CASSLVGGGRETQYF. DNA for the CDR3: TGTGCCAGCAGCTTAGTAGGCGGGGGGCGGGAGACCCAGTACTTC.